A selection of T cell receptor beta chains follows, all from one sample in a study of tumor and adjacent non-tumor tissue in lung cancer. TCRdb re-analysed the multiplex PCR reads in MiXCR, keeping a single row per CDR3 protein. Of about 110,000 distinct CDR3 sequences listed, approximately 84% are singletons. The source material was lung tumor tissue. The receptors derive from a man aged 70 or older with non-small cell lung cancer. Both conserved end residues are part of each CDR3. A D gene is named only where the DNA matches it firmly. Size is omitted from some rows. Given values are once, few, many or a class for expanded clones.

cdr3_aa: CASSYFGTSGGGYFKGELFF
cdr3_nt: TGTGCCAGCAGTTACTTCGGGACTAGCGGGGGGGGGTACTTTAAAGGGGAGCTGTTTTTT
clone_size: medium-sized
v_call: TRBV6-5
d_call: TRBD2
j_call: TRBJ2-2

cdr3_aa: CASKQTVSTGELFF
cdr3_nt: TGTGCCAGCAAACAGACAGTGAGCACCGGGGAGCTGTTTTTT
clone_size: NA
v_call: TRBV11-2
d_call: NA
j_call: TRBJ2-2

cdr3_aa: CSLPPYVTGGDKDTQFF
cdr3_nt: TGCAGCTTACCCCCATATGTGACAGGGGGGGACAAAGATACGCAGTTTTTT
clone_size: NA
v_call: TRBV29-1
d_call: TRBD1
j_call: TRBJ2-3

cdr3_aa: CVVGWRLAGSYEQYF
cdr3_nt: TGTGTCGTCGGATGGAGACTAGCGGGTTCTTACGAGCAGTACTTC
clone_size: NA
v_call: TRBV6-5
d_call: TRBD2
j_call: TRBJ2-7

cdr3_aa: CASSRDRAQTVELFF
cdr3_nt: TGTGCCAGCAGCCGGGACAGGGCCCAGACCGTGGAGTTGTTTTTT
clone_size: NA
v_call: TRBV12-3/TRBV12-4
d_call: TRBD1
j_call: TRBJ2-2

cdr3_aa: CARSQPTPPESDTQYF
cdr3_nt: TGTGCCAGGAGCCAACCGACACCCCCTGAATCAGATACGCAGTATTTT
clone_size: NA
v_call: TRBV4-2
d_call: NA
j_call: TRBJ2-3

cdr3_aa: CASSQDSGQGNTIYF
cdr3_nt: TGTGCCAGCAGCCAAGATAGTGGACAGGGAAACACCATATATTTT
clone_size: NA
v_call: TRBV4-2
d_call: NA
j_call: TRBJ1-3

cdr3_aa: CRANPTSGGTDTQYF
cdr3_nt: TGCAGAGCAAACCCGACTAGCGGGGGCACAGATACGCAATATTTT
clone_size: NA
v_call: TRBV29-1
d_call: TRBD2
j_call: TRBJ2-3

cdr3_aa: CASSHWDLEVYGYTF
cdr3_nt: TGTGCCAGCAGTCATTGGGACTTAGAGGTCTATGGCTACACCTTC
clone_size: NA
v_call: TRBV5-4
d_call: NA
j_call: TRBJ1-2

cdr3_aa: CSALEIEAFF
cdr3_nt: TGCAGTGCCCTAGAGATTGAAGCTTTCTTT
clone_size: many
v_call: TRBV20-1
d_call: NA
j_call: TRBJ1-1

cdr3_aa: CASSPGLGNSNGQFF
cdr3_nt: TGTGCCAGCAGTCCGGGACTAGGCAATAGCAATGGACAGTTCTTC
clone_size: once
v_call: TRBV6-2/TRBV6-3
d_call: TRBD2
j_call: TRBJ2-1

cdr3_aa: CARSPPIVGGVGHEQYF
cdr3_nt: TGTGCCAGGAGCCCACCTATCGTGGGGGGAGTCGGCCACGAGCAGTACTTC
clone_size: NA
v_call: TRBV4-2
d_call: NA
j_call: TRBJ2-7

cdr3_aa: CSASIFSEQYF
cdr3_nt: TGCAGTGCTAGTATATTCTCCGAGCAGTACTTC
clone_size: NA
v_call: TRBV20-1
d_call: NA
j_call: TRBJ2-7

cdr3_aa: CSAGPGLAGQETQYF
cdr3_nt: TGCAGTGCTGGCCCGGGACTAGCGGGACAAGAGACCCAGTACTTC
clone_size: many
v_call: TRBV20-1
d_call: TRBD2
j_call: TRBJ2-5

cdr3_aa: CSVQEGQGDSPLPF
cdr3_nt: TGCAGTGTCCAGGAGGGACAGGGGGATTCACCCCTCCCCTTT
clone_size: NA
v_call: TRBV29-1
d_call: TRBD1
j_call: TRBJ1-6

cdr3_aa: CASSEGTAYGYTF
cdr3_nt: TGCGCAAGCAGCGAAGGGACGGCATATGGCTACACCTTC
clone_size: NA
v_call: TRBV4-3
d_call: NA
j_call: TRBJ1-2

cdr3_aa: CASSLLLAAEETQYF
cdr3_nt: TGCGCCAGCAGCCTCTTACTAGCGGCCGAAGAGACCCAGTACTTC
clone_size: many
v_call: TRBV4-1
d_call: TRBD2
j_call: TRBJ2-5

cdr3_aa: CASSLAQPGTQYF
cdr3_nt: TGCGCCAGCAGTTTGGCCCAGCCCGGGACGCAGTATTTT
clone_size: NA
v_call: TRBV5-1
d_call: NA
j_call: TRBJ2-3

cdr3_aa: CASSSGSWFLYEQNF
cdr3_nt: TGTGCCAGCAGCTCGGGGTCGTGGTTTCTGTACGAGCAGAACTTC
clone_size: NA
v_call: TRBV5-5
d_call: NA
j_call: TRBJ2-7

cdr3_aa: CASSPPPEVRKDFQETQYF
cdr3_nt: TGTGCCAGCAGCCCGCCCCCGGAGGTCAGGAAGGACTTCCAAGAGACCCAGTACTTC
clone_size: NA
v_call: TRBV11-1
d_call: NA
j_call: TRBJ2-5

cdr3_aa: CASSKGYSNQPQYF
cdr3_nt: TGTGCCAGCAGCAAAGGGTATAGCAATCAGCCCCAGTATTTT
clone_size: NA
v_call: TRBV6-1
d_call: NA
j_call: TRBJ2-3

cdr3_aa: CSSSPMTVSVYEQYF
cdr3_nt: TGTTCCAGCAGCCCAATGACAGTTTCCGTGTATGAGCAGTACTTC
clone_size: NA
v_call: TRBV11-3
d_call: NA
j_call: TRBJ2-7

cdr3_aa: CASSLGLSGVTDTQYF
cdr3_nt: TGTGCCAGCAGCTTGGGTTTATCGGGAGTTACAGATACGCAGTATTTT
clone_size: NA
v_call: TRBV5-4
d_call: NA
j_call: TRBJ2-3

cdr3_aa: CASRGAGSYEQYF
cdr3_nt: TGCGCCAGTAGAGGAGCGGGCTCCTACGAGCAGTACTTC
clone_size: NA
v_call: TRBV6-1
d_call: NA
j_call: TRBJ2-7

cdr3_aa: CACGLTTLTGWDTF
cdr3_nt: TGTGCTTGTGGTTTGACGACGTTGACAGGGTGGGACACCTTC
clone_size: NA
v_call: TRBV12-5
d_call: TRBD1
j_call: TRBJ1-2

cdr3_aa: CASSPRSYNEQFF
cdr3_nt: TGTGCTAGCAGTCCACGGAGTTACAATGAACAGTTCTTC
clone_size: NA
v_call: TRBV11-3
d_call: NA
j_call: TRBJ2-1

cdr3_aa: CASTEGRIPYEQYF
cdr3_nt: TGTGCCAGCACCGAGGGACGTATCCCCTACGAGCAGTACTTC
clone_size: few
v_call: TRBV2
d_call: NA
j_call: TRBJ2-7

cdr3_aa: CSAYRDLHFEQYF
cdr3_nt: TGCAGTGCCTATAGGGACTTGCATTTCGAGCAGTACTTC
clone_size: many
v_call: TRBV20-1
d_call: NA
j_call: TRBJ2-7

cdr3_aa: CASSIPIAGGYKQYF
cdr3_nt: TGTGCCAGCAGCATTCCCATCGCGGGGGGGTACAAGCAGTACTTC
clone_size: NA
v_call: TRBV5-6
d_call: TRBD2
j_call: TRBJ2-7

cdr3_aa: CSAKPSIQTGQETQYF
cdr3_nt: TGTAGCGCCAAGCCCTCTATCCAGACAGGTCAAGAGACCCAGTACTTC
clone_size: NA
v_call: TRBV29-1
d_call: NA
j_call: TRBJ2-5

cdr3_aa: CASRRTEWVDNEQFF
cdr3_nt: TGTGCCAGCAGGCGGACAGAATGGGTGGACAATGAGCAGTTCTTC
clone_size: NA
v_call: TRBV6-2/TRBV6-3
d_call: NA
j_call: TRBJ2-1

cdr3_aa: CASSLVQGSYEQYF
cdr3_nt: TGCGCCAGCAGCTTGGTTCAGGGGTCTTACGAGCAGTACTTC
clone_size: NA
v_call: TRBV5-1
d_call: NA
j_call: TRBJ2-7

cdr3_aa: CTSSSGRGSSYNEQFF
cdr3_nt: TGTACCAGCAGTTCCGGTAGGGGGAGCTCCTATAATGAGCAGTTCTTC
clone_size: once
v_call: TRBV5-6
d_call: NA
j_call: TRBJ2-1

cdr3_aa: CASSPQGSSYNEQLF
cdr3_nt: TGTGCCAGCAGTCCGCAGGGGAGCTCCTACAATGAGCAGCTCTTC
clone_size: NA
v_call: TRBV12-3/TRBV12-4
d_call: NA
j_call: TRBJ2-1

cdr3_aa: CATSPLKLAEQNF
cdr3_nt: TGTGCCACTAGCCCACTAAAACTAGCGGAGCAGAACTTC
clone_size: NA
v_call: TRBV13
d_call: TRBD2
j_call: TRBJ2-7

cdr3_aa: CASSFSWVESEQYF
cdr3_nt: TGTGCCAGCAGTTTCTCTTGGGTAGAATCCGAGCAGTATTTC
clone_size: NA
v_call: TRBV6-5
d_call: NA
j_call: TRBJ2-7

cdr3_aa: CAISELKAEETQYF
cdr3_nt: TGTGCCATCAGTGAGTTGAAGGCGGAAGAGACCCAGTACTTT
clone_size: NA
v_call: TRBV10-3
d_call: NA
j_call: TRBJ2-5

cdr3_aa: CASKGGRGVAETQYF
cdr3_nt: TGTGCCAGCAAAGGAGGTAGAGGGGTAGCAGAGACCCAGTACTTC
clone_size: NA
v_call: TRBV6-1
d_call: NA
j_call: TRBJ2-5

cdr3_aa: CSAKGGDYIF
cdr3_nt: TGCAGTGCTAAAGGAGGCGACTACATCTTC
clone_size: NA
v_call: TRBV20-1
d_call: NA
j_call: TRBJ1-2

cdr3_aa: CASNPTGVLSSEIQDF
cdr3_nt: TGTGCCAGCAACCCCACCGGGGTATTATCGAGTGAGATCCAGGACTTC
clone_size: NA
v_call: TRBV11-3
d_call: NA
j_call: TRBJ2-5

cdr3_aa: CASRETQGTREQYF
cdr3_nt: TGTGCTAGCAGAGAAACACAGGGAACAAGGGAGCAGTACTTC
clone_size: NA
v_call: TRBV6-1
d_call: NA
j_call: TRBJ2-7

cdr3_aa: CSVERGNANYGYTF
cdr3_nt: TGCAGCGTAGAGAGAGGGAATGCTAACTATGGCTACACCTTC
clone_size: NA
v_call: TRBV29-1
d_call: NA
j_call: TRBJ1-2

cdr3_aa: CAGSLHVRDRASYNEQFF
cdr3_nt: TGTGCCGGCAGCTTACATGTACGGGACCGGGCCTCCTACAATGAGCAGTTCTTC
clone_size: few
v_call: TRBV11-2
d_call: NA
j_call: TRBJ2-1

cdr3_aa: CATTHLLRELNTEAFF
cdr3_nt: TGTGCCACCACCCATTTACTCAGAGAGCTCAACACTGAAGCTTTCTTT
clone_size: NA
v_call: TRBV28
d_call: NA
j_call: TRBJ1-1

cdr3_aa: CASNESGRADNGELFF
cdr3_nt: TGTGCCAGCAACGAGAGCGGGAGGGCCGACAACGGGGAGCTGTTTTTT
clone_size: NA
v_call: TRBV5-4
d_call: TRBD2
j_call: TRBJ2-2

cdr3_aa: CVSTLGGTVGTRYF
cdr3_nt: TGTGTCAGCACCTTGGGTGGCACTGTTGGGACCCGGTACTTC
clone_size: NA
v_call: TRBV5-4
d_call: NA
j_call: TRBJ2-5

cdr3_aa: CDSSESTGQPYDYTF
cdr3_nt: TGCGACAGTAGTGAGTCGACAGGCCAACCCTATGACTACACCTTC
clone_size: NA
v_call: TRBV10-1
d_call: NA
j_call: TRBJ1-2

cdr3_aa: CASSYLAGVSNEQFF
cdr3_nt: TGTGCCAGCAGTTACCTAGCGGGAGTGAGCAATGAGCAGTTCTTC
clone_size: many
v_call: TRBV6-5
d_call: TRBD2
j_call: TRBJ2-1